The source of this T cell receptor (beta chain) is a study of T cell responses to AZD1222 COVID-19 vaccine. The length of the CDR3 is 16 residues. CDR1 is KGHSH and CDR2 is LQKENI in the germline V gene. Trimming removed 5 bases from V and 8 bases from J; junction bases left unmatched: 13. General study results and limits: Clonal diversity was possibly underestimated, and the donors were mostly white British, with more females.

Repertoires were generated with immunoSEQ multiplex PCR, while TCRdb's copy carries only in-frame clones and drops some. This sample carries 90,000 to 95,000 clones, under 90% of them seen once, and the ten largest clones take approximately 10%. Note on this clone: Antigen: not known.

This chain connects TRBV18 to TRBJ2-1; 9 nucleotides match TRBD2. This receptor was obtained from an adult in good health. Sequences were derived from peripheral blood, sampled on day 0 of AZD1222 vaccination. The CDR3 coding sequence is TGTGCCAGCTCAAGCGAGAGGCGGGGGGGCCAGGATGAGCAGTTCTTC. Protein: CASSSERRGGQDEQFF.